The rows below give T cell receptor beta chains drawn from one sample of a study of blood T cells in healthy people across ages. TCRdb re-analysed the 5' RACE reads in MiXCR, keeping a single row per CDR3 protein. This sample has 600,000 to 650,000 distinct CDR3 sequences, with roughly 58% found just once. Sequencing was carried out using blood. The receptors were sampled from a man in his sixties in good health. Each CDR3 is given with its conserved first and last residue. D genes are given only for firm matches. Clone size is stated in some rows and not others, as once, few, many or a class when expanded.

d_call | j_call | v_call | clone_size | cdr3_nt | cdr3_aa
. | TRBJ2-1 | TRBV20-1 | once | TGCAGTGCTGCCGGGGCCCGCTCCTACAATGAGCAGTTCTTC | CSAAGARSYNEQFF
. | TRBJ1-2 | TRBV12-3/TRBV12-4 | . | TGTGCCAGCAGTGGGGGACCGAGAAACTATGGCTACACCTTC | CASSGGPRNYGYTF
. | TRBJ1-1 | TRBV12-3/TRBV12-4 | few | TGTGCGTCACGCGTGGGGGCTTTGGGCACTGAAGCTTTCTTT | CASRVGALGTEAFF
TRBD1 | TRBJ1-1 | TRBV28 | . | TGTGCCAGCAGCGAGGGGGCTGCCGCGCGCACTGAAGCTTTCTTT | CASSEGAAARTEAFF
. | TRBJ1-1 | TRBV6-6 | . | TGTGCCAGCAGTTATCACTCCTGGAACACTGAAGCTTTCTTT | CASSYHSWNTEAFF
TRBD2 | TRBJ2-1 | TRBV5-1 | . | TGCGCCAGCAGCCGGACTAGCGGGGGGGTTGGCGGTGAGCAGTTCTTC | CASSRTSGGVGGEQFF
TRBD1 | TRBJ2-1 | TRBV11-1 | few | TGTGCCAGCAGCAGGCCGGGACAGGGGAAGAATGAGCAGTTCTTC | CASSRPGQGKNEQFF
. | TRBJ2-7 | TRBV20-1 | few | TGCAGTGCAAACCGGGACACCAACTACGAGCAGTACTTC | CSANRDTNYEQYF
. | TRBJ2-3 | TRBV20-1 | . | TGCAGTGCAAGACTTTCATTTGGGGTCGGGACAGATACGCAGTATTTT | CSARLSFGVGTDTQYF
. | TRBJ1-2 | TRBV25-1 | . | TGTGCCAGCAGTGGCACAGGGTTCTATGGCTACATCTTC | CASSGTGFYGYIF
TRBD2 | TRBJ2-5 | TRBV9 | . | TGTGCCAGCAGCGTAGGGAGGGCTAGCGGTTTCCAAGAGACCCAGTACTTC | CASSVGRASGFQETQYF
. | TRBJ1-2 | TRBV21-1 | . | TGTGCCAGCAGCGCTCAGGCGGCAGGACTCGATGGCTACACCTTC | CASSAQAAGLDGYTF
. | TRBJ2-7 | TRBV6-2/TRBV6-3 | . | TGTGCCAGCAGGGAGGGGATGACCTACGAGCAGTACTTC | CASREGMTYEQYF
. | TRBJ2-3 | TRBV5-4 | . | TGTGCCAGCGCCCCGGGGCGGACAGATACGCAGTATTTT | CASAPGRTDTQYF
. | TRBJ2-5 | TRBV9 | . | TGTGCCAGCAGCGTAAATGTCGCTGGATTGAATGAGCAGTACTTC | CASSVNVAGLNEQYF
. | TRBJ2-4 | TRBV14 | . | TGTGCCAGCAGGGCGAGCGGCCCCGTTCAGTACTTC | CASRASGPVQYF
TRBD2 | TRBJ2-3 | TRBV29-1 | . | TGCAGCGCCGCGGGGCTAGCGGGGCCCAGGGATACGCAGTATTTT | CSAAGLAGPRDTQYF
. | TRBJ1-4 | TRBV4-2 | . | TGTGCCAGCAGCCAGGTTGAGGGGGAAAAACTGTTTTTT | CASSQVEGEKLFF
TRBD1 | TRBJ2-7 | TRBV11-2 | few | TGTGCCAGCAGCTTCCGGACAGGGATAACCTACGAGCAGTACTTC | CASSFRTGITYEQYF
. | TRBJ1-1 | TRBV6-5 | once | TGTGCCAGCAGTTACCAATGGGGGAGTAACACTGAAGCTTTCTTT | CASSYQWGSNTEAFF
. | TRBJ1-2 | TRBV12-3/TRBV12-4 | few | TGTGCCAGCAGTGCTCGGGCACCCGGCTACACCTTC | CASSARAPGYTF
TRBD2 | TRBJ2-3 | TRBV3-1 | few | TGTGCCAGCAGCCAAGATGTCCTAGCGGGGGGGCGAGATACGCAGTATTTT | CASSQDVLAGGRDTQYF
TRBD1 | TRBJ2-5 | TRBV20-1 | . | TGCAGTGCTGGAGACGGCGGACAGGGGGCTTATGAGACCCAGTACTTC | CSAGDGGQGAYETQYF
. | TRBJ2-6 | TRBV7-9 | . | TGTGCCAGCAGCTTAGTGGGAGTGGGACACAAACACTCTGGGGCCAACGTCCTGACTTTC | CASSLVGVGHKHSGANVLTF
. | TRBJ1-1 | TRBV9 | . | TGTGCCAGCAGCGTAGATTTCAGGGGCTTGGGCACTGAAGCTTTCTTT | CASSVDFRGLGTEAFF
TRBD1 | TRBJ2-7 | TRBV29-1 | few | TGCAGCGCAGGACAGGGGGTCGGCGAGCAGTACTTC | CSAGQGVGEQYF
. | TRBJ1-2 | TRBV3-1 | few | TGTGCCAGCAGCCCCGTTTTGGGGGCCAACTATGGCTACACCTTC | CASSPVLGANYGYTF
. | TRBJ2-3 | TRBV5-6 | many | TGTGCCAGCAGCTTGGTACTGGATACGCAGTATTTT | CASSLVLDTQYF
. | TRBJ1-2 | TRBV29-1 | . | TGCAGCGTGAGAGACAGGCGTTCAGGAGGCTACACCTTC | CSVRDRRSGGYTF
. | TRBJ2-5 | TRBV20-1 | . | TGCAGTGCGGTTTACGGGGCCCAAGAGACCCAGTACTTC | CSAVYGAQETQYF
. | TRBJ2-3 | TRBV3-1 | few | TGTGCCAGCAGCCGGGGACACCGAGCAGATACGCAGTATTTT | CASSRGHRADTQYF
TRBD2 | TRBJ2-1 | TRBV4-2 | few | TGTGCCAGCAGCCCCCAGGGCGGGGGGACTGACAATGAGCAGTTCTTC | CASSPQGGGTDNEQFF
TRBD1 | TRBJ1-1 | TRBV28 | . | TGTGCCAGCAGCCTCCATGGGACAGTCCCTGAAGCTTTCTTT | CASSLHGTVPEAFF
TRBD1 | TRBJ2-1 | TRBV7-8 | . | TGTGCCAGCACACTGACAGGGCCTAGCAATGAGCAGTTCTTC | CASTLTGPSNEQFF
TRBD1 | TRBJ2-7 | TRBV4-2 | . | TGTGCCAGCAGCCAAGATCGACAGGGCACCTACGAGCAGTACTTC | CASSQDRQGTYEQYF
. | TRBJ2-5 | TRBV15 | . | TGTGCCACCAGCAGAGATCGGGGCCACCAAGAGACCCAGTACTTC | CATSRDRGHQETQYF
. | TRBJ1-4 | TRBV7-2 | . | TGTGCCAGCAGCTTACGGGGCAGTGGTGAAAAACTGTTTTTT | CASSLRGSGEKLFF
. | TRBJ2-5 | TRBV5-6 | . | TGTGCCAGCAGCTTCGGGAAGGGGGGAGAGACCCAGTACTTC | CASSFGKGGETQYF
. | TRBJ2-7 | TRBV29-1 | . | TGCAGCGTTGAAGTGGGGCCTGACTACGAGCAGTACTTC | CSVEVGPDYEQYF
. | TRBJ2-1 | TRBV20-1 | many | TGCAGTGCTGGGGGGGGGCGGCACTACAATGAGCAGTTCTTC | CSAGGGRHYNEQFF
. | TRBJ2-3 | TRBV6-5 | . | TGTGCCAGCAGTTCCGCTACGGGGTCTAACACAGATACGCAGTATTTT | CASSSATGSNTDTQYF
TRBD2 | TRBJ2-3 | TRBV7-2 | . | TGTGCCAGCAGCTCCTCACTAGCGGGGGCGGATACGCAGTATTTT | CASSSSLAGADTQYF
. | TRBJ1-4 | TRBV7-9 | few | TGTGCCAGCAGCGCTCACCAGAGGGGTGAAAAACTGTTTTTT | CASSAHQRGEKLFF
. | TRBJ2-3 | TRBV7-2 | . | TGTGCCAGCAGCCCTATAGGGGTCGGAGATACGCAGTATTTT | CASSPIGVGDTQYF